The TCR beta chain described here comes from a study of glioma-infiltrating T cells after dendritic cell vaccination. Method: immunoSEQ multiplex PCR; TCRdb's copy keeps in-frame clones and lacks some. The data hold approximately 36,000 clones, with roughly 79% observed a single time. This CDR3 region has 14 residues. The V and J ends lost 4 bases and 3 bases respectively, with 14 bases between them. The germline CDR1 and CDR2 sequences are SGHNT and YYREEE (reference sequence). This receptor was identified in a human donor with glioblastoma. The sequenced sample was blood, obtained before dendritic cell vaccination. The chain recombines TRBV5-4 with TRBJ2-7; D is possibly TRBD1 (7 bases). The CDR3: CASSPQGGSYEQYF. DNA of the CDR3: TGTGCCAGCAGCCCCCAGGGGGGCAGCTACGAGCAGTACTTC.